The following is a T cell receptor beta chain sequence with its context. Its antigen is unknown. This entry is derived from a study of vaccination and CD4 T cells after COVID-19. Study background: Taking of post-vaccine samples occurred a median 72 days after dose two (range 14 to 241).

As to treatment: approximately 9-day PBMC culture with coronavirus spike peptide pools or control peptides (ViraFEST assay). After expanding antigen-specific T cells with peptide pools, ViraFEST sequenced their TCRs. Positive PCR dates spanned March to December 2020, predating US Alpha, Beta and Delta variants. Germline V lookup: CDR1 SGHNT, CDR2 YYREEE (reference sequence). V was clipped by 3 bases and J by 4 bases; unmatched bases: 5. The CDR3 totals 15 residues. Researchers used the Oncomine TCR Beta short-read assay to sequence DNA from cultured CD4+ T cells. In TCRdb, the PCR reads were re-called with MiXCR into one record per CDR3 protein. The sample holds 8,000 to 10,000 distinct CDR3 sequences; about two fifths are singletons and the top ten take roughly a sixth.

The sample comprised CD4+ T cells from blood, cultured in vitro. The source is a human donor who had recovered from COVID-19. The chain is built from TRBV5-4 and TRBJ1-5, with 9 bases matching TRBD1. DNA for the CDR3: TGTGCCAGCAGCTCAGGACAGGGGACAAATCAGCCCCAGCATTTT. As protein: CASSSGQGTNQPQHF.